This T cell receptor (beta chain) was recovered during a study of cytomegalovirus exposure and HLA in healthy donors. Study overall: Out of around 360 genotyped donors, approximately 84% belonged to the Caucasian-associated ancestry cluster.

Germline values: CDR1 SNHLY, CDR2 FYNNEI. Trimming removed 5 bases from V and 2 bases from J, with 9 bases in between. CDR3 size: 13 residues. As concerns this clone: Its antigen is unidentified.

Study-wide results and caveats: Investigators reported 164 TCR beta chains as tied to cytomegalovirus. Being indistinguishable, some V segments were excluded, TRBV6-2 and TRBV6-3 among them.

Primers: 60 Vbeta forward and 13 Jbeta reverse. Here immunoSEQ multiplex PCR was the method, and the copy in TCRdb shows in-frame clones only, minus some. The repertoire consists of a few hundred thousand clones, with roughly 90% occurring once and the leading ten covering about 2%. The V and J genes are TRBV2 and TRBJ1-2; TRBD1 might be the D (5 bases). This receptor was taken from a woman aged 18-29 years in good health and CMV-seronegative. Sequenced input: PBMCs. CDR3 nucleotides: TGTGCCAGCAGTAGGGGCGCGAACTATGGCTACACCTTC. Its translation: CASSRGANYGYTF.